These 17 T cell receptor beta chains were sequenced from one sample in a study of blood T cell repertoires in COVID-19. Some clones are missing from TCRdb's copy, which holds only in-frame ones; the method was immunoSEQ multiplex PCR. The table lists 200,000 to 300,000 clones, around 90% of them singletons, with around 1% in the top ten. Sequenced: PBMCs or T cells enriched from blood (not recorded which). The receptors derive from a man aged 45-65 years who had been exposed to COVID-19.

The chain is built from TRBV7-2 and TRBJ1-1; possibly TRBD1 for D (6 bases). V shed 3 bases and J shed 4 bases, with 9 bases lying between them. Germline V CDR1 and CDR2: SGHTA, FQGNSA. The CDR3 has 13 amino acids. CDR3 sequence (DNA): TGTGCCAGCAGCTTCGGGGGGCTCACTGAAGCTTTCTTT. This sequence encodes CASSFGGLTEAFF.

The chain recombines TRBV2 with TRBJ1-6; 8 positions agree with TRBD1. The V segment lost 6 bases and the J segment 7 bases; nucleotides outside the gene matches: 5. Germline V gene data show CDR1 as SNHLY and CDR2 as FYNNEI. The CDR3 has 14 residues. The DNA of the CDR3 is TGTGCCAGCAGATGGACAGGGTCGAATTCACCCCTCCACTTT. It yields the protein CASRWTGSNSPLHF.

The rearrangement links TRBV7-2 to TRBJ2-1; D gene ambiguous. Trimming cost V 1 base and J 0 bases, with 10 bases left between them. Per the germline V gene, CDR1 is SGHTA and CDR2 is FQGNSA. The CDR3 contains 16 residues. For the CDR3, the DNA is TGTGCCAGCAGCTTAGTGAAGCTCCGCTCCTACAATGAGCAGTTCTTC. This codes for CASSLVKLRSYNEQFF.

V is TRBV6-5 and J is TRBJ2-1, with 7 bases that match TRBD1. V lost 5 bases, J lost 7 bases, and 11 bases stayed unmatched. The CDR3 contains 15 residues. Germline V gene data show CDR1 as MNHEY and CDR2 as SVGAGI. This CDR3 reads CASSKTRDSINEQFF. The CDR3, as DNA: TGTGCCAGCAGTAAGACCCGGGACAGCATTAATGAGCAGTTCTTC.

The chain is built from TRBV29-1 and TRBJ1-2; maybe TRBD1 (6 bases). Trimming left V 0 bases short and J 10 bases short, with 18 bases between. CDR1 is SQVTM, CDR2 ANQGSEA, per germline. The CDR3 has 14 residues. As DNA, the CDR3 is TGCAGCGTTGAAGATCGTACAGGGAATGGGGACTACACCTTC. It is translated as CSVEDRTGNGDYTF.

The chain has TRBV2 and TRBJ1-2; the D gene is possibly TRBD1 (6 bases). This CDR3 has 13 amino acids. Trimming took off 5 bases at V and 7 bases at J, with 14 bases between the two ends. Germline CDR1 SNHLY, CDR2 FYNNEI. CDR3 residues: CASSYTGRGGYTF. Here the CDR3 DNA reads TGTGCCAGCAGTTACACAGGGAGAGGTGGCTACACCTTC.

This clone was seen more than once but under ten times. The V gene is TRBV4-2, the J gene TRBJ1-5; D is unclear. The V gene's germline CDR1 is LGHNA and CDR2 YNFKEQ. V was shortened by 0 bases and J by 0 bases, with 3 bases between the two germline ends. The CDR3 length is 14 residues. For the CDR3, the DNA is TGTGCCAGCAGCCAAGATCGTAGCAATCAGCCCCAGCATTTT. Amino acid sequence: CASSQDRSNQPQHF.

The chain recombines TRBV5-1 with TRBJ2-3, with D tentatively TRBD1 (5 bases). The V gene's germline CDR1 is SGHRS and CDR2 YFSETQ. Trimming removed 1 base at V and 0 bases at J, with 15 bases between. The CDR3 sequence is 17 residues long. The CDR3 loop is CASSLSADGHSTDTQYF. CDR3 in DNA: TGCGCCAGCAGCTTGTCGGCCGACGGACATAGCACAGATACGCAGTATTTT.

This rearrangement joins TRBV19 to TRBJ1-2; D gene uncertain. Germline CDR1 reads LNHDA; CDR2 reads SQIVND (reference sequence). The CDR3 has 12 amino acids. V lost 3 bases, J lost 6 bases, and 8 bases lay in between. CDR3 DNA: TGTGCCAGTAGTATCGGGTATCATGGCTACACCTTC. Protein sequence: CASSIGYHGYTF. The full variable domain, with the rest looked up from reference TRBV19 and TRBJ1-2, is DGGITQSPKYLFRKEGQNVTLSCEQNLNHDAMYWYRQDPGQGLRLIYYSQIVNDFQKGDIAEGYSVSREKKESFPLTVTSAQKNPTAFYLCASSIGYHGYTFGSGTRLTVV.

The CDR3 coding sequence is TGCGCCAGCAGCCCGAGCGGGGCCTACAATGAGCAGTTCTTC. Translation: CASSPSGAYNEQFF. The V and J genes are TRBV5-1 and TRBJ2-1, with 7 bases identical to TRBD2. Germline CDR1 SGHRS, CDR2 YFSETQ. V lost 4 bases, J lost 2 bases, and 3 bases stayed unmatched. CDR3 size: 14 residues.

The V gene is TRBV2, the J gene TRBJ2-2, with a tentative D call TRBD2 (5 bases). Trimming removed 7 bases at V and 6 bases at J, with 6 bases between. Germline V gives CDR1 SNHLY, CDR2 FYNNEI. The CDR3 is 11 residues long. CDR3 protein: CASKEAGELFF. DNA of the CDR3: TGTGCCAGCAAGGAGGCCGGGGAGCTGTTTTTT.

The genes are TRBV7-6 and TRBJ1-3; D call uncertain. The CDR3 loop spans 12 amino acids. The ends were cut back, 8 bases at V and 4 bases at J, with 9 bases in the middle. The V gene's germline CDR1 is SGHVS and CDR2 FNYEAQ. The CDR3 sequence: CASWGEGNTIYF. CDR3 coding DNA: TGTGCCAGCTGGGGAGAAGGAAACACCATATATTTT.

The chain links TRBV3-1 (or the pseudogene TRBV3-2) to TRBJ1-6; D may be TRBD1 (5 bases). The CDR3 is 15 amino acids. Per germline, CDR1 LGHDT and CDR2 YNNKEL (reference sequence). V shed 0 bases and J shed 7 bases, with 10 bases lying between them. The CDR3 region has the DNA TGTGCCAGCAGCCAAGAAGGGGTGACCAATTCACCCCTCCACTTT. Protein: CASSQEGVTNSPLHF.

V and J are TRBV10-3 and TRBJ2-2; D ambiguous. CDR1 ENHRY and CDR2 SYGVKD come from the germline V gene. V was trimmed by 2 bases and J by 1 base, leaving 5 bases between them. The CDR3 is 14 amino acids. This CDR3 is CAISERQNTGELFF. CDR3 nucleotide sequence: TGTGCCATCAGTGAGCGACAGAACACCGGGGAGCTGTTTTTT.

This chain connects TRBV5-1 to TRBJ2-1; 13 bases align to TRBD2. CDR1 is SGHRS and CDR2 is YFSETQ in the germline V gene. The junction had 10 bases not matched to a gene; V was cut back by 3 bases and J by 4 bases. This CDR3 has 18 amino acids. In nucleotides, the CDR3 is TGCGCCAGCAGCTCCGGACTAGCGGGGGTTCTATTATACAATGAGCAGTTCTTC. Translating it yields CASSSGLAGVLLYNEQFF.

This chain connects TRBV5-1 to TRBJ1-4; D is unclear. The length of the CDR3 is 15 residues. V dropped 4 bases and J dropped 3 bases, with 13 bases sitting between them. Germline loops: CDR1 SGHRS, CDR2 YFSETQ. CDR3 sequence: CASSGQGSSNEKLFF. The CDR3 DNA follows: TGCGCCAGCAGCGGGCAAGGATCGTCTAATGAAAAACTGTTTTTT.

For the CDR3, the DNA is TGCGCCAGCAGCTTGGGTCATTATGGCTACACCTTC. Translation: CASSLGHYGYTF. The chain recombines TRBV5-1 with TRBJ1-2, with D hard to call. The germline gives CDR1 SGHRS, CDR2 YFSETQ. The CDR3 totals 12 residues. With 0 bases removed from V and 5 bases from J, the gap between germline ends came to 5 bases.